These T cell receptor beta chains were read from a single sample in a study of CD8 T cells in ankylosing spondylitis. TCRdb used MiXCR to reprocess the 5' RACE reads, holding one entry per CDR3 protein. The data contain around 140,000 distinct CDR3 sequences, around 10% of them singletons. Input material: blood, either unsorted or a sorted T cell fraction (not recorded which). These TCRs come from a female donor with ankylosing spondylitis or in good health (not recorded which). CDR3s include the opening cysteine and the closing phenylalanine or tryptophan. D genes are given only for firm matches. The listing skips clone size in some rows; elsewhere it reads once, few, many or a size class.

clone_size: many; j_call: TRBJ1-5; v_call: TRBV20-1; d_call: -; cdr3_aa: CSADPPGLNQPQHF; cdr3_nt: TGCAGTGCCGACCCCCCGGGACTCAATCAGCCCCAGCATTTT
clone_size: many; j_call: TRBJ1-2; v_call: TRBV29-1; d_call: -; cdr3_aa: CSVEDQGAVYGYTF; cdr3_nt: TGCAGCGTTGAAGATCAGGGAGCAGTCTATGGCTACACCTTC
clone_size: many; j_call: TRBJ2-7; v_call: TRBV5-1; d_call: -; cdr3_aa: CASSLDGSYEQYF; cdr3_nt: TGCGCCAGCAGCTTGGACGGCTCCTACGAGCAGTACTTC
clone_size: many; j_call: TRBJ2-7; v_call: TRBV10-3; d_call: -; cdr3_aa: CAISRTVSSYEQYF; cdr3_nt: TGTGCCATCAGCAGGACGGTGAGCTCCTACGAGCAGTACTTC
clone_size: many; j_call: TRBJ2-5; v_call: TRBV20-1; d_call: -; cdr3_aa: CSAAGAETQYF; cdr3_nt: TGCAGTGCTGCCGGCGCTGAGACCCAGTACTTC
clone_size: many; j_call: TRBJ1-6; v_call: TRBV2; d_call: -; cdr3_aa: CASGVNDNSPLHF; cdr3_nt: TGTGCCAGCGGGGTAAACGATAATTCACCCCTCCACTTT
clone_size: few; j_call: TRBJ1-1; v_call: TRBV7-9; d_call: -; cdr3_aa: CASSLEPGTEAFF; cdr3_nt: TGTGCCAGCAGCTTAGAACCGGGAACTGAAGCTTTCTTT
clone_size: many; j_call: TRBJ2-7; v_call: TRBV29-1; d_call: -; cdr3_aa: CSATGDSYEQYF; cdr3_nt: TGCAGCGCGACAGGCGATTCCTACGAGCAGTACTTC
clone_size: many; j_call: TRBJ1-2; v_call: TRBV12-3/TRBV12-4; d_call: -; cdr3_aa: CASNYQGTGLGYTF; cdr3_nt: TGTGCCAGCAATTATCAGGGAACAGGGCTTGGCTACACCTTC
clone_size: many; j_call: TRBJ2-2; v_call: TRBV29-1; d_call: -; cdr3_aa: CSVEDRQGPRAGELFF; cdr3_nt: TGCAGCGTTGAAGATAGGCAGGGCCCTAGGGCCGGGGAGCTGTTTTTT
clone_size: many; j_call: TRBJ2-3; v_call: TRBV18; d_call: -; cdr3_aa: CASCYTRDTQYF; cdr3_nt: TGTGCCAGCTGCTACACGAGAGATACGCAGTATTTT
clone_size: once; j_call: TRBJ1-3; v_call: TRBV20-1; d_call: -; cdr3_aa: CSASAGPGNTIYF; cdr3_nt: TGCAGTGCTAGTGCAGGGCCTGGAAACACCATATATTTT
clone_size: many; j_call: TRBJ2-5; v_call: TRBV7-3; d_call: -; cdr3_aa: CASSSGGDQETQYF; cdr3_nt: TGTGCCAGCAGCTCCGGAGGGGACCAAGAGACCCAGTACTTC
clone_size: few; j_call: TRBJ2-2; v_call: TRBV6-5; d_call: -; cdr3_aa: CASSYGSRRGGELFF; cdr3_nt: TGTGCCAGCAGTTACGGGTCTAGGCGGGGCGGGGAGCTGTTTTTT
clone_size: -; j_call: TRBJ2-3; v_call: TRBV7-9; d_call: -; cdr3_aa: CASSFPLAGANTDTQYF; cdr3_nt: TGTGCCAGCAGCTTCCCGCTCGCGGGGGCGAACACAGATACGCAGTATTTT
clone_size: many; j_call: TRBJ1-5; v_call: TRBV3-1; d_call: -; cdr3_aa: CASSQDQSNQPQHF; cdr3_nt: TGTGCCAGCAGCCAAGATCAGAGCAATCAGCCCCAGCATTTT
clone_size: many; j_call: TRBJ1-1; v_call: TRBV5-1; d_call: -; cdr3_aa: CASSTNLQGPEAFF; cdr3_nt: TGCGCCAGCAGCACAAACTTACAGGGACCTGAAGCTTTCTTT
clone_size: many; j_call: TRBJ2-2; v_call: TRBV5-1; d_call: TRBD1; cdr3_aa: CASAPTGGLAGELFF; cdr3_nt: TGCGCCAGCGCCCCAACAGGGGGGTTAGCCGGGGAGCTGTTTTTT
clone_size: many; j_call: TRBJ2-1; v_call: TRBV9; d_call: -; cdr3_aa: CASSWKGYTYNEQFF; cdr3_nt: TGTGCCAGCTCCTGGAAAGGCTACACCTACAATGAGCAGTTCTTC
clone_size: -; j_call: TRBJ2-2; v_call: TRBV3-1; d_call: -; cdr3_aa: CASSQKTGELLF; cdr3_nt: TGTGCCAGCAGCCAGAAGACCGGGGAGCTGTTATTT
clone_size: many; j_call: TRBJ2-7; v_call: TRBV5-1; d_call: TRBD2; cdr3_aa: CASSARSPREEQYF; cdr3_nt: TGCGCCAGCAGCGCCCGAAGTCCGCGGGAGGAACAGTACTTC
clone_size: -; j_call: TRBJ2-5; v_call: TRBV20-1; d_call: TRBD2; cdr3_aa: CSARYRAGPRLAGESGTQYF; cdr3_nt: TGCAGTGCTAGATATAGGGCTGGGCCTCGACTAGCGGGGGAATCTGGGACCCAGTACTTC
clone_size: many; j_call: TRBJ2-2; v_call: TRBV28; d_call: -; cdr3_aa: CASRQRTGELFF; cdr3_nt: TGTGCCAGCAGGCAGAGGACCGGGGAGCTGTTTTTT
clone_size: many; j_call: TRBJ2-1; v_call: TRBV12-3/TRBV12-4; d_call: -; cdr3_aa: CASSVGAGANEQFF; cdr3_nt: TGTGCCAGCAGCGTGGGCGCTGGGGCCAATGAGCAGTTCTTC
clone_size: -; j_call: TRBJ1-1; v_call: TRBV20-1; d_call: -; cdr3_aa: CSANRQYEAFF; cdr3_nt: TGCAGTGCAAACCGACAGTATGAAGCTTTCTTT
clone_size: many; j_call: TRBJ2-3; v_call: TRBV7-8; d_call: TRBD1; cdr3_aa: CASSPNRGPADTQYF; cdr3_nt: TGTGCCAGCAGCCCGAACAGGGGGCCTGCAGATACGCAGTATTTT
clone_size: few; j_call: TRBJ1-6; v_call: TRBV11-2; d_call: -; cdr3_aa: CASSLYGGSYNSPLHF; cdr3_nt: TGTGCCAGCAGCTTATATGGGGGTTCCTATAATTCACCCCTCCACTTT